This T cell receptor (beta chain) was profiled in a study of human T cells and chemical hapten exposure (dated by TCRdb to 2020 to 2023). Background for the entire study: Libraries were pooled for sequencing, and per-sample TCR yields varied mainly because of small differences in library volumes within the pool. Both TCR alpha and TCR beta chains were sequenced from each blood RNA sample. In alopecia patients, the study followed how the peripheral blood TCR repertoire changed in vivo over primary and secondary sensitization to diphenylcyclopropenone (DPC), a hapten.

Worth noting for this clonotype: The antigen this receptor binds is unknown. No per-base quality is available; no much larger clone lies one base away.

General conclusions and limits of the study: DPC sensitization did not change the number of TCRs with a frequency above 1 in 1000, and there was no evidence of changes in global repertoire structure. Repeated subsampling changed both the strength of the expansion versus patch-test correlation and the threshold at which the correlation became significant.

Libraries were prepared through 5' RACE. TCRdb shows the sequencer as Illumina MiSeq. During library preparation, unique molecular identifiers were attached to individual cDNA molecules so that TCRs could be counted quantitatively and reproducibly. The study's processing was this. A median of about 100,000 TCRs per sample was observed, with a range of roughly 20,000 to 750,000. V, J and CDR3 annotation of the TCR reads was carried out using the Decombinator software suite. For PS versus PT1 abundance plots, all samples were subsampled to the same number of TCRs (28,000). TCRs were defined as expanded if absent before sensitization and observed at least eight times at the 2-week time point. TCRdb redid the processing of the public reads, applying fastp at Q25 and MiXCR, and retained in-frame beta chains. For every CDR3 protein sequence, its rows merge into one entry that carries the most common genes and DNA. The V and J calls were determined by TCRdb, not by the authors. A total of 75,000 or so distinct CDR3 sequences appear in this sample, 15% to 20% of them only once. The top ten hold nearly 7% of the sample.

Total RNA was extracted from unfractionated whole blood that had been collected in Tempus Blood RNA tubes. A handful of healthy volunteers acted as controls for TCR sequencing and had blood drawn at day 0, 2 weeks and 6 weeks. Deletion took 4 bases off V and 9 bases off J, with a span of 13 bases between the germline ends. Reading from cysteine to phenylalanine, the CDR3 counts 12 amino acids. Here the CDR3 DNA is all that survives: 36 bases in frame from base 1. CDR1 and CDR2 (SQVTM, ANQGSEA) derive from the germline V gene. The rearrangement combines TRBV29-1 with TRBJ2-1, with the identity of the D gene unclear. This clonotype originated in a female donor in good health. CDR3 loop: CSVGGGPGEQFF. The sequence in DNA is TGCAGCGTTGGCGGCGGTCCCGGTGAGCAGTTCTTC.